Each of the 7 T cell receptor beta chains below was sequenced from the same sample in a study of T cell responses to AZD1222 COVID-19 vaccine. TCRdb keeps only in-frame clones here, not all; method: immunoSEQ multiplex PCR. The sample shows some 110,000 clones, roughly nine tenths of them seen only once. Sequencing used peripheral blood, obtained 28 days after the second AZD1222 dose. These receptor sequences come from an adult who received the AZD1222 COVID-19 vaccine.

This chain joins TRBV19 and TRBJ1-3; 10 bases map to TRBD1. V shed 10 bases and J 0 bases; nucleotides not matched to a gene: 3. The CDR3 consists of 14 residues. Germline lookup yields CDR1 LNHDA and CDR2 SQIVND (reference sequence). The CDR3 spells CATTGGNSGNTIYF. Here the CDR3 DNA reads TGTGCCACGACAGGGGGCAACTCTGGAAACACCATATATTTT. The full variable domain, rest sourced from reference TRBV19 and TRBJ1-3, is DGGITQSPKYLFRKEGQNVTLSCEQNLNHDAMYWYRQDPGQGLRLIYYSQIVNDFQKGDIAEGYSVSREKKESFPLTVTSAQKNPTAFYLCATTGGNSGNTIYFGEGSWLTVV.

V is TRBV28 and J is TRBJ1-5; 10 positions match TRBD1. The CDR3 has 16 amino acids. V lost 0 bases, J lost 6 bases, and 5 bases stayed unmatched. Germline V gene data show CDR1 as MDHEN and CDR2 as SYDVKM. The CDR3: CASSLWRTGGRQPQHF. The CDR3 bases are TGTGCCAGCAGTTTATGGAGGACAGGGGGGCGTCAGCCCCAGCATTTT.

This chain joins TRBV11-2 and TRBJ2-3; tentatively, D is TRBD1 or TRBD2 (5 bases each). Trimming removed 4 bases from V and 2 bases from J, with 13 bases in between. The CDR3 is made up of 15 amino acids. Looked up from germline, CDR1 is SGHAT and CDR2 is FQNNGV. In nucleotides, the CDR3 is TGTGCCAGCAGCTCCTTCGAGGGGCACACAGATACGCAGTATTTT. Translating it yields CASSSFEGHTDTQYF.

The chain uses TRBV5-1 and TRBJ1-4; D unresolved. The germline gives CDR1 SGHRS, CDR2 YFSETQ. Trimming stripped 0 bases from V and 3 bases from J, with 6 bases between. The CDR3 covers 14 residues. The CDR3 spells CASSLGEANEKLFF. The CDR3 DNA follows: TGCGCCAGCAGCTTGGGGGAGGCTAATGAAAAACTGTTTTTT.

This rearrangement joins TRBV29-1 to TRBJ2-7; D gene unclear. CDR1 is SQVTM, CDR2 ANQGSEA, per germline. Trimming removed 4 bases from V and 2 bases from J, with 15 bases in between. The CDR3 extends over 14 amino acids. Here the CDR3 reads CSVVGDPRTYEQYF. As DNA, the CDR3 is TGCAGCGTTGTTGGTGACCCAAGAACCTACGAGCAGTACTTC.

The genes are TRBV10-3 and TRBJ1-1; D not certain. CDR1 is ENHRY, CDR2 SYGVKD, per germline. This CDR3 spans 16 amino acids. With 2 bases removed from V and 1 base from J, the gap between germline ends came to 14 bases. DNA of the CDR3: TGTGCCATCAGTGAGAATCGAGGGAGTCAGAACACTGAAGCTTTCTTT. Translating it yields CAISENRGSQNTEAFF.

The chain carries TRBV28 and TRBJ2-7; D not resolved. The CDR3 sequence is 15 residues long. V was trimmed by 1 base and J by 2 bases, leaving 12 bases between them. CDR1 is MDHEN, CDR2 SYDVKM, per germline. CDR3 residues: CASSLSSGFPYEQYF. The CDR3, as DNA: TGTGCCAGCAGTTTATCTTCTGGTTTCCCCTACGAGCAGTACTTC.